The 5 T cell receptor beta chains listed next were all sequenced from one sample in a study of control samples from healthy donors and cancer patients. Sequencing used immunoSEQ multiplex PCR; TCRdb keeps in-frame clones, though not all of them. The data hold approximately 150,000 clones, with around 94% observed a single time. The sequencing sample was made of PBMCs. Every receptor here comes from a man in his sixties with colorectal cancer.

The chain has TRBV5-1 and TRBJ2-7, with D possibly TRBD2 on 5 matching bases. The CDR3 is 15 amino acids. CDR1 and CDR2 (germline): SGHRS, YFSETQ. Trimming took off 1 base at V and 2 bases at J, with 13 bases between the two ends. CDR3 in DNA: TGCGCCAGCAGCTTGATGTCCCAAGCGGCCTACGAGCAGTACTTC. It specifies CASSLMSQAAYEQYF. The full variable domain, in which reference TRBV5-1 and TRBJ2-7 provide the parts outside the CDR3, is KAGVTQTPRYLIKTRGQQVTLSCSPISGHRSVSWYQQTPGQGLQFLFEYFSETQRNKGNFPGRFSGRQFSNSRSEMNVSTLELGDSALYLCASSLMSQAAYEQYFGPGTRLTVT.

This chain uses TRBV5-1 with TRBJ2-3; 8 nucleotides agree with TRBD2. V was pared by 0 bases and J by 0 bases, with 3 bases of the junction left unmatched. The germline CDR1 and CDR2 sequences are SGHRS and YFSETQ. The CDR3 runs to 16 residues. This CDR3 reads CASSLGAGASTDTQYF. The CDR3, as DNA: TGCGCCAGCAGCTTGGGAGCGGGGGCTAGCACAGATACGCAGTATTTT.

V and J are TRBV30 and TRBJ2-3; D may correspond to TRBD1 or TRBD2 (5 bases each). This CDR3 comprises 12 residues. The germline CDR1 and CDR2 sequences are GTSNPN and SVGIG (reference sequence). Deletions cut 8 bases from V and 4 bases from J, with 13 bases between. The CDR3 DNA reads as TGTGCCGAAGGGCAGGGAGCAGATACGCAGTATTTT. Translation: CAEGQGADTQYF. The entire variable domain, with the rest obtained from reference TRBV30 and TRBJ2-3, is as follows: SQTIHQWPATLVQPVGSPLSLECTVEGTSNPNLYWYRQAAGRGLQLLFYSVGIGQISSEVPQNLSASRPQDRQFILSSKKLLLSDSGFYLCAEGQGADTQYFGPGTRLTVL.

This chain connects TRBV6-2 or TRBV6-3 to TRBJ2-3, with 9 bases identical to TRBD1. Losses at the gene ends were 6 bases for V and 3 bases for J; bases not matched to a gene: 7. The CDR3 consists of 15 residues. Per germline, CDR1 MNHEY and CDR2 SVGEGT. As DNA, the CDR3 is TGTGCCAGCAGCGCCCGGGACAGGGTGACAGATACGCAGTATTTT. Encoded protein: CASSARDRVTDTQYF.

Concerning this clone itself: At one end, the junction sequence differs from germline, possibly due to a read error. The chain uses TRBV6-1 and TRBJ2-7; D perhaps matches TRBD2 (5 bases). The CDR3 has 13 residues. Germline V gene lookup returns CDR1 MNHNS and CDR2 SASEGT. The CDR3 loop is CASREGYSYEQYF. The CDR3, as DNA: TGTGCCAGCCGTGAGGGCTACTCCTACGAGCAGTACTTC.